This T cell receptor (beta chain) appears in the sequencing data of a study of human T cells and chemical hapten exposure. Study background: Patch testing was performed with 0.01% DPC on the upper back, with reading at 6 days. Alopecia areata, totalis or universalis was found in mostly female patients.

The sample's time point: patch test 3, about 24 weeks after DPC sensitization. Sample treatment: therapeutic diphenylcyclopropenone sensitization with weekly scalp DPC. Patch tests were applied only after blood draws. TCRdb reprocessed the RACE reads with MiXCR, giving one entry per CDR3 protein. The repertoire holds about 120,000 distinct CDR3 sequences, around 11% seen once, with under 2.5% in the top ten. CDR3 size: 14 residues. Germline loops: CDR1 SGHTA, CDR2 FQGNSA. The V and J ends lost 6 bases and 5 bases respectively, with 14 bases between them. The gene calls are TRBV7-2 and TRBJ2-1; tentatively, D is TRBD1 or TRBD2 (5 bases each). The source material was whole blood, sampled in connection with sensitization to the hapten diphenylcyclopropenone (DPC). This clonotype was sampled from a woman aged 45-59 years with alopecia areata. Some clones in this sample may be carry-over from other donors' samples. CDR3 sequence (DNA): TGTGCCAGCAGTCTCTCCATGGGGGACAATGAGCAGTTCTTC. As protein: CASSLSMGDNEQFF.